The 27 T cell receptor beta chains presented below share a single source sample, sequenced in a study of ipilimumab plus nivolumab after autologous stem cell transplantation. Generated by immunoSEQ multiplex PCR, the TCRdb table keeps only in-frame clones and is missing some. The sample consists of about 84,000 clones, 75% to 85% of them appearing once. Source: PBMCs, taken in a trial of ipilimumab plus nivolumab as post-transplant consolidation. These receptors were collected from a male donor with diffuse large B-cell lymphoma.

The genes are TRBV18 and TRBJ2-3, with TRBD2 matching over 8 bases. With V trimmed by 2 bases and J by 0 bases, 10 bases remained unmatched. The length of the CDR3 is 18 residues. CDR1 is KGHSH, CDR2 LQKENI, per germline. The CDR3 loop reads CASSPYVRRGASTDTQYF. The CDR3 coding sequence is TGTGCCAGCTCACCATATGTCCGGCGGGGGGCGAGCACAGATACGCAGTATTTT.

This chain joins TRBV4-2 and TRBJ2-7, with a weak D call TRBD1 (6 bases). V gave up 4 bases and J gave up 9 bases, with 13 bases separating them. Germline values: CDR1 LGHNA, CDR2 YNFKEQ. This CDR3 spans 12 amino acids. CDR3 residues: CASSPNRDTQYF. CDR3 nucleotide sequence: TGTGCCAGCAGCCCGAACCGGGACACGCAGTACTTC.

This clone was found a few times. The chain carries TRBV7-9 and TRBJ1-2; 8 bases are a match to TRBD1. The germline V gene encodes CDR1 SEHNR and CDR2 FQNEAQ (reference sequence). This CDR3 comprises 13 residues. Trimming cost V 7 bases and J 4 bases; bases outside gene matches: 5. Here the CDR3 DNA reads TGTGCCAGCACTATGGGGACAGGCTATGGCTACACCTTC. Protein sequence: CASTMGTGYGYTF.

The chain is built from TRBV30 and TRBJ2-5; 7 bases are shared with TRBD1. Trimming cost V 3 bases and J 6 bases; bases outside gene matches: 4. Germline V gives CDR1 GTSNPN, CDR2 SVGIG (reference sequence). The CDR3 loop spans 12 amino acids. CDR3 coding DNA: TGTGCCTGGAGGGATAGGGGGCAGACCCAGTACTTC. Translating gives CAWRDRGQTQYF.

The chain joins TRBV9 to TRBJ1-3; 8 bases fit TRBD1. Trimming removed 3 bases from V and 4 bases from J; junction bases left unmatched: 3. From germline, CDR1 is SGDLS and CDR2 YYNGEE. This CDR3 comprises 14 residues. The CDR3 loop is CASSGGQGGNTIYF. Here the CDR3 DNA reads TGTGCCAGCAGCGGAGGACAGGGAGGAAACACCATATATTTT.

The chain's CDR3 is CAWTTGQGAWETQYF. CDR3 in DNA: TGTGCCTGGACAACTGGACAGGGGGCATGGGAGACCCAGTACTTC. The V gene is TRBV30, the J gene TRBJ2-5, with TRBD1 identical over 11 bases. CDR1 and CDR2 from the germline V gene are GTSNPN and SVGIG (reference sequence). J was trimmed by 5 bases and V by 4 bases; bases with no gene match: 9. The CDR3 is 15 amino acids.

The CDR3 loop is CASSLEGARPSGEQYF. The CDR3 DNA is TGTGCCAGCAGCTTGGAGGGGGCTCGGCCTTCTGGCGAGCAGTACTTC. The chain carries TRBV5-5 and TRBJ2-7, with 7 nucleotides matching TRBD1. This CDR3 has 16 residues. The germline CDR1 and CDR2 sequences are SGHKS and YYEKEE (reference sequence). Trimming cost V 0 bases and J 6 bases; bases outside gene matches: 12.

V usage is TRBV7-8 and J usage is TRBJ2-3; 11 bases are a match to TRBD2. Germline values: CDR1 SGHVS, CDR2 FQNEAQ. The ends lost 5 bases at V and 5 bases at J; junction bases unmatched: 12. This CDR3 has 17 amino acids. The CDR3 is CASSLSLAGGQGDTQYF. The DNA for the CDR3 is TGTGCCAGCAGCCTATCATTAGCGGGGGGGCAGGGAGATACGCAGTATTTT.

This clone has only one observation. The chain recombines TRBV7-6 with TRBJ1-4; a weak D match, TRBD1 (6 bases). The V gene's germline CDR1 is SGHVS and CDR2 FNYEAQ. V was trimmed by 4 bases and J by 0 bases, leaving 12 bases between them. The CDR3 covers 16 residues. Here the CDR3 DNA reads TGTGCCAGCAGCTACCTCAGGGGAGCAACTAATGAAAAACTGTTTTTT. This encodes CASSYLRGATNEKLFF.

The rearrangement uses TRBV5-1 and TRBJ2-3, with D perhaps TRBD1 or TRBD2 (5 bases each). V was pared by 3 bases and J by 6 bases, with 11 bases between. The CDR3 sequence is 13 residues long. The V gene's germline CDR1 is SGHRS and CDR2 YFSETQ. CDR3 bases: TGCGCCAGCAGCTGGGGACGGGCGGATACGCAGTATTTT. Protein sequence: CASSWGRADTQYF.

CDR3 DNA sequence: TGTGCCAGCAGCTGGGACCTAGGGGGGGATTCTGGCGAGCAGTACTTC. This translates into CASSWDLGGDSGEQYF. The chain is built from TRBV5-6 and TRBJ2-7; D might be TRBD2 (7 bases). The CDR3 sequence is 16 residues long. Trimming removed 3 bases at V and 6 bases at J, with 22 bases between. CDR1 and CDR2 (germline): SGHDT, YYEEEE.

The chain has TRBV7-9 and TRBJ1-2; unclear D gene. V was clipped by 1 base and J by 6 bases, with 6 bases between them. This CDR3 has 12 amino acids. CDR1 and CDR2 (germline): SEHNR, FQNEAQ (reference sequence). The CDR3 nucleotides read TGTGCCAGCAGCTTAGGACTTGATGGCTACACCTTC. Its translation: CASSLGLDGYTF.

V is TRBV7-6 and J is TRBJ2-1; 7 nucleotides match TRBD2. Per the germline V gene, CDR1 is SGHVS and CDR2 is FNYEAQ. V lost 1 base to trimming and J lost 8 bases; unmatched junction nucleotides: 5. The CDR3 loop spans 14 amino acids. The CDR3 is CASSLDRLADEQFF. In DNA form, the CDR3 reads TGTGCCAGCAGCTTAGATCGGCTAGCGGATGAGCAGTTCTTC.

The chain joins TRBV6-6 to TRBJ2-5, with no clear D. The CDR3 is made up of 12 amino acids. Trimming shortened V by 6 bases and J by 3 bases, and 8 bases separated the two germline ends. The germline V gene encodes CDR1 MNHNY and CDR2 SVGAGI (reference sequence). The CDR3 nucleotides read TGTGCCAGCAGGGCCCAAAAAGAGACCCAGTACTTC. This sequence encodes CASRAQKETQYF.

V is TRBV5-1 and J is TRBJ2-6, with a weak D call TRBD2 (7 bases). The CDR3 has 18 amino acids. V was shortened by 0 bases and J by 0 bases, with 13 bases between the two germline ends. Germline V gene data show CDR1 as SGHRS and CDR2 as YFSETQ. CDR3 amino acids: CASSLDRGAPSGANVLTF. The CDR3 DNA reads as TGCGCCAGCAGCTTGGATCGGGGGGCCCCCTCTGGGGCCAACGTCCTGACTTTC.

This sequence joins TRBV10-2 and TRBJ1-3; D is unresolved. Germline values: CDR1 WSHSY, CDR2 SAAADI. This CDR3 spans 12 amino acids. The ends were cut back, 4 bases at V and 3 bases at J, with 4 bases in the middle. The CDR3 DNA reads TGCGCCAGCAGTGGTGGTGGAAACACCATATATTTT. Amino acid sequence: CASSGGGNTIYF.

V is TRBV7-2 and J is TRBJ1-4, with D tentatively TRBD1 (5 bases). V dropped 3 bases and J dropped 6 bases, with 11 bases sitting between them. CDR3 length: 14 residues. Germline V gene lookup returns CDR1 SGHTA and CDR2 FQGNSA. CDR3 protein: CASSFKGWDEKLFF. CDR3 nucleotides: TGTGCCAGCAGCTTTAAGGGGTGGGATGAAAAACTGTTTTTT.

V is TRBV10-3 and J is TRBJ2-7, with D possibly being TRBD2 (5 bases). V lost 4 bases to trimming and J lost 5 bases, with 12 bases between them. This CDR3 comprises 13 residues. Per the germline V gene, CDR1 is ENHRY and CDR2 is SYGVKD. Written as DNA, the CDR3 is TGTGCCATCAGTGCGGGGTTGGTAGACGAGCAGTACTTC. This encodes CAISAGLVDEQYF.

The chain has TRBV5-1 and TRBJ2-3; 9 nucleotides match TRBD2. The ends lost 4 bases at V and 1 base at J; junction bases unmatched: 4. CDR3 length equals 15 residues. In germline, CDR1 is SGHRS, CDR2 YFSETQ. For the CDR3, the DNA is TGCGCCAGCAGCCCGGCTAGCGGGGGCACAGATACGCAGTATTTT. It specifies CASSPASGGTDTQYF.

The chain has TRBV5-4 and TRBJ2-2, with 11 nucleotides matching TRBD1. V dropped 2 bases and J dropped 4; count of bases not matched to a gene: 4. The CDR3 has 16 residues. Germline V lookup: CDR1 SGHNT, CDR2 YYREEE (reference sequence). This CDR3 reads CASSFDGTGGTGELFF. CDR3 bases: TGTGCCAGCAGCTTCGACGGGACAGGGGGCACCGGGGAGCTGTTTTTT.

V is TRBV19 and J is TRBJ2-5; 7 positions match TRBD1. This CDR3 contains 14 residues. With 6 bases clipped from V and 5 bases from J, the junction kept 9 bases outside the gene matches. Germline CDR1 and CDR2: LNHDA and SQIVND (reference sequence). In DNA, the CDR3 is TGTGCCAGTAGGGACAGGTACTCCGCGGAGACCCAGTACTTC. Translating it yields CASRDRYSAETQYF.

The gene calls are TRBV10-3 and TRBJ1-4; D gene uncertain. The germline V and J ends were trimmed by 0 bases and 10 bases, with 6 bases remaining between them. CDR1 is ENHRY, CDR2 SYGVKD, per germline. There are 12 residues in the CDR3. In nucleotides, the CDR3 is TGTGCCATCAGTGAGTCCACCGGAAAACTGTTTTTT. Protein: CAISESTGKLFF.

This clone is a singleton in its sample. V and J are TRBV7-9 and TRBJ1-6; TRBD1 is a possible D gene (5 bases). CDR1 and CDR2 from the germline V gene are SEHNR and FQNEAQ (reference sequence). The CDR3 runs 15 residues. Trimming pared 6 bases from V and 0 bases from J, leaving 9 bases between. CDR3 in amino acids: CASSQGSSYNSPLHF. Written as DNA, the CDR3 is TGTGCCAGCAGTCAGGGAAGCTCCTATAATTCACCCCTCCACTTT.

This clone was counted once. The rearrangement joins TRBV7-2 to TRBJ1-3, with 8 positions matching TRBD1. CDR3 length: 16 residues. The germline V gene has CDR1 SGHTA and CDR2 FQGNSA. V trimming: 4 bases; J trimming: 0 bases; junction bases outside the gene matches: 5. The CDR3 region is CASSYQGAHSGNTIYF. As DNA, the CDR3 is TGTGCCAGCAGCTACCAGGGGGCCCACTCTGGAAACACCATATATTTT.

The chain has TRBV6-5 and TRBJ2-3; D uncertain. V shed 5 bases and J shed 3 bases, with 15 bases lying between them. Germline CDR1 reads MNHEY; CDR2 reads SVGAGI. The length of the CDR3 is 15 residues. The CDR3 coding sequence is TGTGCCAGCAGTACCCGACAAGAAGGGACAGATACGCAGTATTTT. It yields the protein CASSTRQEGTDTQYF.

The rearrangement joins TRBV29-1 to TRBJ2-5, with 7 bases that match TRBD1. From germline, CDR1 is SQVTM and CDR2 ANQGSEA. The ends lost 2 bases at V and 3 bases at J; junction bases unmatched: 3. The CDR3 is 13 amino acids. In nucleotides, the CDR3 is TGCAGCGTTGAAAAGGGGGCCGAAGAGACCCAGTACTTC. This translates into CSVEKGAEETQYF.

This chain uses TRBV7-6 with TRBJ2-7; TRBD2 matches 13 bases. The CDR3 totals 17 residues. The V segment lost 4 bases and the J segment 6 bases; nucleotides outside the gene matches: 12. Germline-derived CDR1 and CDR2 are SGHVS and FNYEAQ. The CDR3, as DNA: TGTGCCAGCAGCTCAGGACTAGCGGGGGACCCGGGGGTCGAGCAGTACTTC. This gives the protein CASSSGLAGDPGVEQYF.